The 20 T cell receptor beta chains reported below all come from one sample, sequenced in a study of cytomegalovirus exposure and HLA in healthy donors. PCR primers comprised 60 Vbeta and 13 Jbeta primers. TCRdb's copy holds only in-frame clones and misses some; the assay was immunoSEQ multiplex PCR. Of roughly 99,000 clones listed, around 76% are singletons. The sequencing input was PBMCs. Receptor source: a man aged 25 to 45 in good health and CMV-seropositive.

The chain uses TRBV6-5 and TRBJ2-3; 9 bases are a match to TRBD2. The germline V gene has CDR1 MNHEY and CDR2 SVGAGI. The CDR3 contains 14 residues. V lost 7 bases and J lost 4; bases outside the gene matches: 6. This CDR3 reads CASKLAGVPDTQYF. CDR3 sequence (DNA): TGTGCCAGCAAGTTAGCGGGGGTGCCAGATACGCAGTATTTT.

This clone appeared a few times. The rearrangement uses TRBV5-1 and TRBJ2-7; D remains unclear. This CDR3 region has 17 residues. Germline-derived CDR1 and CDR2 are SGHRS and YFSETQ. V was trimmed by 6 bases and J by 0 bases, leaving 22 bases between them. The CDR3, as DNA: TGCGCCAGCACCGCTGAGTTCGGCGCGAGGAGCTCCTACGAGCAGTACTTC. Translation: CASTAEFGARSSYEQYF.

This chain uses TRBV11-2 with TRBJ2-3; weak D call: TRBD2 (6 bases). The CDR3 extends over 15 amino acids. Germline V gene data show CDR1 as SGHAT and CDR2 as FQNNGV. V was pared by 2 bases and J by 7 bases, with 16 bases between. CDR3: CASSLKDYPQNTQYF. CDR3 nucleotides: TGTGCCAGCAGCTTAAAGGACTACCCACAGAATACGCAGTATTTT.

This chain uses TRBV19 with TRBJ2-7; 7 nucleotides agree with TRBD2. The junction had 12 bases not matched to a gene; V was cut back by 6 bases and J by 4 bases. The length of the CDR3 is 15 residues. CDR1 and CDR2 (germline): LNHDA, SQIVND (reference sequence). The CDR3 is CASRDLAGSAYEQYF. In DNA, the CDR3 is TGTGCCAGTAGAGATTTAGCGGGCTCGGCTTACGAGCAGTACTTC.

The chain's CDR3 is CASRGYRETQYF. The CDR3, as DNA: TGTGCCAGCAGGGGCTACCGGGAGACCCAGTACTTC. The genes are TRBV25-1 and TRBJ2-5, with unresolved D. V dropped 6 bases and J dropped 5 bases, with 10 bases sitting between them. The CDR3 runs to 12 residues. Germline lookup yields CDR1 MGHDK and CDR2 SYGVNS. The whole variable domain, filled in from reference TRBV25-1 and TRBJ2-5, reads EADIYQTPRYLVIGTGKKITLECSQTMGHDKMYWYQQDPGMELHLIHYSYGVNSTEKGDLSSESTVSRIRTEHFPLTLESARPSHTSQYLCASRGYRETQYFGPGTRLLVL.

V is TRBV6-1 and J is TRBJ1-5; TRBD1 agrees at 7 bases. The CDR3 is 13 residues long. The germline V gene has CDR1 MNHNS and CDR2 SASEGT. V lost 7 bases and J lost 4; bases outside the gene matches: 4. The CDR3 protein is CASMKTGNQPQHF. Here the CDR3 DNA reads TGTGCCAGCATGAAGACAGGGAATCAGCCCCAGCATTTT.

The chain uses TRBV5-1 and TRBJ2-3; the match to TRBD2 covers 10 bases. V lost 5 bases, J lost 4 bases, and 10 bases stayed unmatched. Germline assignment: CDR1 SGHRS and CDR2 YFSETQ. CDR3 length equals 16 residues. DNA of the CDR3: TGCGCCAGCAGTGACTTAGCGGGGGGTGGATCAGATACGCAGTATTTT. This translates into CASSDLAGGGSDTQYF.

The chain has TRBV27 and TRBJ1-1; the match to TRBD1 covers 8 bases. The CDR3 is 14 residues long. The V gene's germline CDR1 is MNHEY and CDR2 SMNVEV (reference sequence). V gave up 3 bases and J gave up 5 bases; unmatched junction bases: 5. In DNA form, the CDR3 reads TGTGCCAGCAGTTTCAGGGGGCCGGGGACTGAAGCTTTCTTT. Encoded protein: CASSFRGPGTEAFF.

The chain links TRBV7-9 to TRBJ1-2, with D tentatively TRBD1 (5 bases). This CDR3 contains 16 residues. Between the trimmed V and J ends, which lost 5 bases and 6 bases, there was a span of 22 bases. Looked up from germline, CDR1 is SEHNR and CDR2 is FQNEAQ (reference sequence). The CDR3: CASSPRAGLGYHGYTF. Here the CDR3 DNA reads TGTGCCAGCAGCCCTCGAGCGGGGCTCGGGTATCATGGCTACACCTTC. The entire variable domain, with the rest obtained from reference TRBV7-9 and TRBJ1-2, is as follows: DTGVSQNPRHKITKRGQNVTFRCDPISEHNRLYWYRQTLGQGPEFLTYFQNEAQLEKSRLLSDRFSAERPKGSFSTLEIQRTEQGDSAMYLCASSPRAGLGYHGYTFGSGTRLTVV.

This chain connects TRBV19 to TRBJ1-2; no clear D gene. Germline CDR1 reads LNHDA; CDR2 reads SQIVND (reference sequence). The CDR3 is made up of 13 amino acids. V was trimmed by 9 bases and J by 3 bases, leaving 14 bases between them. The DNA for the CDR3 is TGTGCCAGCCTCGCAGGATTGGACTATGGCTACACCTTC. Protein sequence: CASLAGLDYGYTF. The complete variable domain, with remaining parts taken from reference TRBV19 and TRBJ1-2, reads DGGITQSPKYLFRKEGQNVTLSCEQNLNHDAMYWYRQDPGQGLRLIYYSQIVNDFQKGDIAEGYSVSREKKESFPLTVTSAQKNPTAFYLCASLAGLDYGYTFGSGTRLTVV.

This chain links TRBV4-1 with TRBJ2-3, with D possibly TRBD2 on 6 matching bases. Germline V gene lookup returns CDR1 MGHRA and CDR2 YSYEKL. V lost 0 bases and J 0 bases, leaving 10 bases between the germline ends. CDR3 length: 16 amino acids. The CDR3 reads CASSQEALASTDTQYF. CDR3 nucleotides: TGCGCCAGCAGCCAAGAGGCCCTAGCGAGCACAGATACGCAGTATTTT.

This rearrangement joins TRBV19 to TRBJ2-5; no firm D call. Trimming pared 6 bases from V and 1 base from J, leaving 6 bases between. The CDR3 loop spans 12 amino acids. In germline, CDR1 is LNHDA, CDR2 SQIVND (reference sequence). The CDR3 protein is CASRTLQETQYF. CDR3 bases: TGTGCCAGTAGGACTCTCCAAGAGACCCAGTACTTC.

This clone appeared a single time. The CDR3 coding sequence is TGTGCCAGCCGTGGGCAGGGGGAGCGTCAGCCCCAGCATTTT. Its translation is CASRGQGERQPQHF. This rearrangement joins TRBV27 to TRBJ1-5, with 7 bases lining up with TRBD1. Germline values: CDR1 MNHEY, CDR2 SMNVEV (reference sequence). V dropped 8 bases and J dropped 6; count of bases not matched to a gene: 10. The length of the CDR3 is 14 residues.

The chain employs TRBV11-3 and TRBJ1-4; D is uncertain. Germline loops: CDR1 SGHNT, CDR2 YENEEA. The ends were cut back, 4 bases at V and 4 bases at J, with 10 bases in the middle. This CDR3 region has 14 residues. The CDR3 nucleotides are TGTGCCAGCAGCTCTCAGACACGTAATGAAAAACTGTTTTTT. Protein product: CASSSQTRNEKLFF.

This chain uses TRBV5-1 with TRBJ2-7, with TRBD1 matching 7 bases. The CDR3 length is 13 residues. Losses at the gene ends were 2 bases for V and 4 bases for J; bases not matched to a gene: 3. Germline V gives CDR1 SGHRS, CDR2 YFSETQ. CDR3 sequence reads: CASSFTGEYEQYF. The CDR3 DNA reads TGCGCCAGCAGCTTCACAGGGGAGTACGAGCAGTACTTC.

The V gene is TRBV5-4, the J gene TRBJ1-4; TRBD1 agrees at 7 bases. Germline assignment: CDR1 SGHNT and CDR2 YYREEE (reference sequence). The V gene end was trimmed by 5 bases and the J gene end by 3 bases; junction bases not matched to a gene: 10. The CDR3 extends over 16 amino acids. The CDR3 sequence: CASSYIRDRANEKLFF. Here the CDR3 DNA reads TGTGCCAGCAGTTACATCCGGGACAGAGCTAATGAAAAACTGTTTTTT.

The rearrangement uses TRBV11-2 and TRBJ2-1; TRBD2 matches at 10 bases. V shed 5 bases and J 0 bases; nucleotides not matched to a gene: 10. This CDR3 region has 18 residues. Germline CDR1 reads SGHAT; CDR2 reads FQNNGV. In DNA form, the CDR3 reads TGTGCCAGCAGCCAACCTCTAGCGGGGGCCAGCTCCTACAATGAGCAGTTCTTC. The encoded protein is CASSQPLAGASSYNEQFF. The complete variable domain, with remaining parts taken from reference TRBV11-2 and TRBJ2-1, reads EAGVAQSPRYKIIEKRQSVAFWCNPISGHATLYWYQQILGQGPKLLIQFQNNGVVDDSQLPKDRFSAERLKGVDSTLKIQPAKLEDSAVYLCASSQPLAGASSYNEQFFGPGTRLTVL.

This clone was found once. This chain's CDR3 is CASSLASGGAETQYF. CDR3 DNA: TGCGCCAGCAGCTTAGCAAGCGGGGGGGCGGAGACCCAGTACTTC. The chain joins TRBV5-1 to TRBJ2-5, with 10 bases fitting TRBD2. Per germline, CDR1 SGHRS and CDR2 YFSETQ. The ends lost 2 bases at V and 5 bases at J; junction bases unmatched: 6. CDR3 length: 15 amino acids. The full variable domain, completed using reference TRBV5-1 and TRBJ2-5, is KAGVTQTPRYLIKTRGQQVTLSCSPISGHRSVSWYQQTPGQGLQFLFEYFSETQRNKGNFPGRFSGRQFSNSRSEMNVSTLELGDSALYLCASSLASGGAETQYFGPGTRLLVL.

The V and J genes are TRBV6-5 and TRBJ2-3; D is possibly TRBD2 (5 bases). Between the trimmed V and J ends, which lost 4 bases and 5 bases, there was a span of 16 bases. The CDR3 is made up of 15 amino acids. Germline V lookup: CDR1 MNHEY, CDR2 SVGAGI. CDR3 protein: CASSSAAGGRDTQYF. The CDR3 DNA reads TGTGCCAGCAGTTCTGCTGCGGGCGGCAGAGATACGCAGTATTTT.

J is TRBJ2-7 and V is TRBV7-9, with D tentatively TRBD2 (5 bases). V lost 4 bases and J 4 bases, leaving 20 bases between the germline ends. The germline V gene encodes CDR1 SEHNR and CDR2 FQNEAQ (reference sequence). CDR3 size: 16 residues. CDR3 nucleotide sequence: TGTGCCAGCAGCTCCACGCGGGCCCGGGCGCCTTACGAGCAGTACTTC. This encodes CASSSTRARAPYEQYF.